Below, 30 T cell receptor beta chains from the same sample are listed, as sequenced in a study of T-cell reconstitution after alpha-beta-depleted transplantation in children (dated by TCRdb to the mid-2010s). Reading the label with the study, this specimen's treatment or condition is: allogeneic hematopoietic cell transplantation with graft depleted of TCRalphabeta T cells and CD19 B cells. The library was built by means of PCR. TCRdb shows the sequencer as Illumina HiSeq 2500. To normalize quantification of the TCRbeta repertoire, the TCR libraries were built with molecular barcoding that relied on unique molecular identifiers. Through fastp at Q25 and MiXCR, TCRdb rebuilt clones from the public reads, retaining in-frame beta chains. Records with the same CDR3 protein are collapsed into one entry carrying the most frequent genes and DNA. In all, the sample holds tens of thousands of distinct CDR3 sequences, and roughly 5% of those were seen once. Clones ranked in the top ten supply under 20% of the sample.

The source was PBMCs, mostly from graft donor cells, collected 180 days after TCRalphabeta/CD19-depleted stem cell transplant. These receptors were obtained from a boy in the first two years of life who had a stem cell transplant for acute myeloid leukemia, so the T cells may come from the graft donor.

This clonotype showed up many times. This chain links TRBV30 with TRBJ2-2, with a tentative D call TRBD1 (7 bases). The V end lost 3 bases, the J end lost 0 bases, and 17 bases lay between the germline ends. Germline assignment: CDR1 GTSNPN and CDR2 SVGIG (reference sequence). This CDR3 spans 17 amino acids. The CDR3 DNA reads TGTGCCTGGAGAAAAAGGAGGGGGCCAACGAACACCGGGGAGCTGTTTTTT. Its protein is CAWRKRRGPTNTGELFF.

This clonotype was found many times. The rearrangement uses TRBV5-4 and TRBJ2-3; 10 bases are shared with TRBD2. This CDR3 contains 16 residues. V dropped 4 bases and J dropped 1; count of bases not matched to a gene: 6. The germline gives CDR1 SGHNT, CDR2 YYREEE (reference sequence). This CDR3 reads CASSGKRGGRTDTQYF. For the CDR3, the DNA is TGTGCCAGCAGCGGGAAGCGGGGGGGCCGCACAGATACGCAGTATTTT.

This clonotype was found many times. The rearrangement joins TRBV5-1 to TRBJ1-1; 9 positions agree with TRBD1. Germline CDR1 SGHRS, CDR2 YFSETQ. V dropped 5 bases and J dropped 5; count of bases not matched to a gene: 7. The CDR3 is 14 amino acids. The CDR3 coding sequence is TGCGCCAGCAGTTTACAGGGGGCAGGTACTGAAGCTTTCTTT. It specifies CASSLQGAGTEAFF.

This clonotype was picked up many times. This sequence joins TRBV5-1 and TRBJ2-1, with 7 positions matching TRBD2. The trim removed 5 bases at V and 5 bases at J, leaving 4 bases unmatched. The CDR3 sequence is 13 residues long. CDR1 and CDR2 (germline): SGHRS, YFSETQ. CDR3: CASSRLADNEQFF. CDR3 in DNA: TGCGCCAGCAGTAGGCTAGCGGACAATGAGCAGTTCTTC. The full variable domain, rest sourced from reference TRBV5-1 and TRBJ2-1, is KAGVTQTPRYLIKTRGQQVTLSCSPISGHRSVSWYQQTPGQGLQFLFEYFSETQRNKGNFPGRFSGRQFSNSRSEMNVSTLELGDSALYLCASSRLADNEQFFGPGTRLTVL.

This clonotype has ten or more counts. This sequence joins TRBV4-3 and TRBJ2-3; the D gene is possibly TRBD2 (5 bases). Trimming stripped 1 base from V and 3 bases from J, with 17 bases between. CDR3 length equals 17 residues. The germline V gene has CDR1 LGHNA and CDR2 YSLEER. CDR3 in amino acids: CASSQGGNNRITDTQYF. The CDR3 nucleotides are TGCGCCAGCAGCCAAGGAGGGAACAACCGCATTACAGATACGCAGTATTTT.

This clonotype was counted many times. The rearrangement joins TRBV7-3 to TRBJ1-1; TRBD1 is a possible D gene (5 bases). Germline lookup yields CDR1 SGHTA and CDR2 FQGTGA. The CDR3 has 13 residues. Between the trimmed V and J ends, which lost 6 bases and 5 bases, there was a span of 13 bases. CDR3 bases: TGTGCCAGCAGTACGTGGGGGGGAACTGAAGCTTTCTTT. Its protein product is CASSTWGGTEAFF.

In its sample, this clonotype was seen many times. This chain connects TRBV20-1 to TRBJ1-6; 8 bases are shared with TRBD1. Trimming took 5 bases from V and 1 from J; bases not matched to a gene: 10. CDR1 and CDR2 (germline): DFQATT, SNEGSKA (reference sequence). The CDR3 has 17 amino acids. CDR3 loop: CSARPGGQMSYNSPLHF. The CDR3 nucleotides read TGCAGTGCTCGTCCAGGGGGCCAAATGTCCTATAATTCACCCCTCCACTTT.

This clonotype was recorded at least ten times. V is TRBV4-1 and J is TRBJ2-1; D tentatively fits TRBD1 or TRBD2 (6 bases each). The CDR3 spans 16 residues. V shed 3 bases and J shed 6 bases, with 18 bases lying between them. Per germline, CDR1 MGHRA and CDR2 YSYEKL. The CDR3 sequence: CASSHKRGGLPNEQFF. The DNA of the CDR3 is TGCGCCAGCAGCCATAAAAGAGGGGGGCTTCCCAATGAGCAGTTCTTC.

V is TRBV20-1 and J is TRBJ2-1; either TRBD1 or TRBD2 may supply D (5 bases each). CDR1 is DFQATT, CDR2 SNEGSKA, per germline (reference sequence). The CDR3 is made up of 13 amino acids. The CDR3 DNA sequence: TGCAGAGCCAGGGACGGCCTAAAGAATGAGCAGTTCTTC. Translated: CRARDGLKNEQFF.

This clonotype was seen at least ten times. Written as DNA, the CDR3 is TGTGCCAGCAGCTTCAGGGGGAGCAATCAGCCCCAGCATTTT. It is translated as CASSFRGSNQPQHF. V gene TRBV7-3 combines with J gene TRBJ1-5; 7 nucleotides agree with TRBD1. The CDR3 sequence is 14 residues long. Germline V gene lookup returns CDR1 SGHTA and CDR2 FQGTGA. The junction had 0 bases not matched to a gene; V was cut back by 3 bases and J by 1 base.

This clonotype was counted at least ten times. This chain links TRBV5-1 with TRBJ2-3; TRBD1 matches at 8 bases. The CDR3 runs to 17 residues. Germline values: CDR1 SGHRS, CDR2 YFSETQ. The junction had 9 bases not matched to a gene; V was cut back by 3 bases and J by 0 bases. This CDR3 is CASSSRTGPLSTDTQYF. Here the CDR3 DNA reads TGCGCCAGCAGCTCACGGACAGGGCCCCTTAGCACAGATACGCAGTATTTT.

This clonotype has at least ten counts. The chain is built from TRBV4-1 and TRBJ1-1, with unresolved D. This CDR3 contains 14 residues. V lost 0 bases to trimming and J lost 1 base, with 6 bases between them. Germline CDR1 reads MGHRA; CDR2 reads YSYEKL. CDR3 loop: CASSQDDENTEAFF. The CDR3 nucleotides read TGCGCCAGCAGCCAAGATGACGAGAACACTGAAGCTTTCTTT.

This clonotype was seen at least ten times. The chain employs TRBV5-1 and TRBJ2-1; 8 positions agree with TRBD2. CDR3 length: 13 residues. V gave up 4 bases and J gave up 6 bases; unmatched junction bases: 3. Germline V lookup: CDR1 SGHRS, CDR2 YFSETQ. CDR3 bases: TGCGCCAGCAGCCCTAGCGGGTTCAATGAGCAGTTCTTC. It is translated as CASSPSGFNEQFF.

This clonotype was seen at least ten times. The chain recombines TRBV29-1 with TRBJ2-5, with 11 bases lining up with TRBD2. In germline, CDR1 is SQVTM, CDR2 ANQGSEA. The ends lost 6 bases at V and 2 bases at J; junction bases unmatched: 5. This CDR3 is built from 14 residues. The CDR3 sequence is CSVAGLADQETQYF. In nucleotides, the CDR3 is TGCAGCGTCGCGGGACTAGCGGATCAAGAGACCCAGTACTTC.

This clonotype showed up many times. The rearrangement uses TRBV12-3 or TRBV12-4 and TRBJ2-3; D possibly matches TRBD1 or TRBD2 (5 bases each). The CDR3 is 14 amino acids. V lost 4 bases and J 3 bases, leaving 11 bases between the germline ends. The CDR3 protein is CASSWGRGTDTQYF. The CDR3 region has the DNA TGTGCCAGCAGTTGGGGCCGGGGTACAGATACGCAGTATTTT.

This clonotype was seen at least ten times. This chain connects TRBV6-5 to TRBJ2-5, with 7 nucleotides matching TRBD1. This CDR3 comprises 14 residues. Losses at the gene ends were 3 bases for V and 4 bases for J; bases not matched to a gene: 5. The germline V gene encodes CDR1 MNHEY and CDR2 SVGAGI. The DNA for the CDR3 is TGTGCCAGCAGTTATGTCGGGACAGCAGAGACCCAGTACTTC. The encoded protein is CASSYVGTAETQYF.

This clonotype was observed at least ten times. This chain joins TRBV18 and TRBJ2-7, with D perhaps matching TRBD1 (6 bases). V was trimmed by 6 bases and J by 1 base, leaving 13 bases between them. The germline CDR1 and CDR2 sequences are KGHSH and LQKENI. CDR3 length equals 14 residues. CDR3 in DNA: TGTGCCAGCTCCTCACCGACAGGTTCCTACGAGCAGTACTTC. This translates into CASSSPTGSYEQYF.

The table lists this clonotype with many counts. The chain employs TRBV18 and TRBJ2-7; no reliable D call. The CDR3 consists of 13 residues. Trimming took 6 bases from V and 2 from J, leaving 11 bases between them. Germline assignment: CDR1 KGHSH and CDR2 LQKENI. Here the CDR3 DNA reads TGTGCCAGCTCCCCCGGTGTCACCTACGAGCAGTACTTC. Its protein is CASSPGVTYEQYF.

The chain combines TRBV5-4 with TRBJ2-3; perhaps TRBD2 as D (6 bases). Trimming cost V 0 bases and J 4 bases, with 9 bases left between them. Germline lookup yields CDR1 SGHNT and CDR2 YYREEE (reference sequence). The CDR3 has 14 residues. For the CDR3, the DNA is TGTGCCAGCAGCTTGGATCCGGGAGCAGATACGCAGTATTTT. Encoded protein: CASSLDPGADTQYF.

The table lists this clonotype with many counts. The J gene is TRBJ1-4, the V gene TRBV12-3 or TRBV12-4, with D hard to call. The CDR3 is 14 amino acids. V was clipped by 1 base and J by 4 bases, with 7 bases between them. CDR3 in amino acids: CASSLGTRNEKLFF. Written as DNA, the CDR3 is TGTGCCAGCAGTTTAGGGACCCGTAATGAAAAACTGTTTTTT.

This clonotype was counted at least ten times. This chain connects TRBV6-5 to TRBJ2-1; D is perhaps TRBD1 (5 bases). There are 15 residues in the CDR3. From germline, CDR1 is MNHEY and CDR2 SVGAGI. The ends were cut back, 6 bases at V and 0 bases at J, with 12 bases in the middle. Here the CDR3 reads CASRSTVNSYNEQFF. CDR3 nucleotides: TGTGCCAGCAGATCGACAGTAAACTCCTACAATGAGCAGTTCTTC.

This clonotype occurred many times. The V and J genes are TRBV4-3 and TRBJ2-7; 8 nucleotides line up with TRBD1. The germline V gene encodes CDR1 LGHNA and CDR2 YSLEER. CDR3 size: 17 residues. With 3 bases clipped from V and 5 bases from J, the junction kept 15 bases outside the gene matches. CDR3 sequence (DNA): TGCGCCAGCAGCCAGTACGCCCCCCGGACAGGGTACGACGAGCAGTACTTC. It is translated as CASSQYAPRTGYDEQYF.

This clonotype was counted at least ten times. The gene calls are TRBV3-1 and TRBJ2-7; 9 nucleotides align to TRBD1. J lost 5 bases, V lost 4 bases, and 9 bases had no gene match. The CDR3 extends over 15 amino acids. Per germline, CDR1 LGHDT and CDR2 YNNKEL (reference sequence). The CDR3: CASSPRDRVHHEQYF. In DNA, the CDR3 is TGTGCCAGCAGCCCCCGGGACAGGGTTCACCACGAGCAGTACTTC.

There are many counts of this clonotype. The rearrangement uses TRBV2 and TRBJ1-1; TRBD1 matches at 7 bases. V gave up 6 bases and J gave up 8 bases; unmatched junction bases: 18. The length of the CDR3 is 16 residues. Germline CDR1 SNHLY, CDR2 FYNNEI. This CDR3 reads CASSPTGNEETYEAFF. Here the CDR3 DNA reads TGTGCCAGCAGCCCGACAGGGAACGAGGAGACTTACGAAGCTTTCTTT.

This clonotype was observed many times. This CDR3 reads CASSFGLAGVYNEQFF. The CDR3 DNA is TGTGCCAGCAGCTTCGGACTAGCGGGGGTATACAATGAGCAGTTCTTC. This chain connects TRBV7-8 to TRBJ2-1, with 13 positions matching TRBD2. Germline V CDR1 and CDR2: SGHVS, FQNEAQ. CDR3 length: 16 residues. The trim removed 3 bases at V and 4 bases at J, leaving 3 bases unmatched.

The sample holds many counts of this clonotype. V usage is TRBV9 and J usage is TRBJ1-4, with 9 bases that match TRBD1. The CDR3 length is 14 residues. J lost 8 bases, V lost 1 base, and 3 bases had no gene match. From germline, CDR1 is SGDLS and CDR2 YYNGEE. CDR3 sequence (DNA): TGTGCCAGCAGCGTAAGCGGGACAGGGGAAAAACTGTTTTTT. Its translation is CASSVSGTGEKLFF. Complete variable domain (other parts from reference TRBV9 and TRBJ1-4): DSGVTQTPKHLITATGQRVTLRCSPRSGDLSVYWYQQSLDQGLQFLIQYYNGEERAKGNILERFSAQQFPDLHSELNLSSLELGDSALYFCASSVSGTGEKLFFGSGTQLSVL.

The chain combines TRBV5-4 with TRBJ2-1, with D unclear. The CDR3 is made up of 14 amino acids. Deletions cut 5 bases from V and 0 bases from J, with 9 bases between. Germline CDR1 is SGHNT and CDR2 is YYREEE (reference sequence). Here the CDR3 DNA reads TGTGCCAGCAGGGAGCGTAGCTCCTACAATGAGCAGTTCTTC. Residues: CASRERSSYNEQFF.

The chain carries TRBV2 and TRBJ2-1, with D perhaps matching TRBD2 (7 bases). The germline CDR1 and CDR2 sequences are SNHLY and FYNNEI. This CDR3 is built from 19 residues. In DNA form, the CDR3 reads TGTACCTGCAGTTTACGCCCCAGGGTCGGGGGGCTCTCCTACAATGAGCAGTTCTTC. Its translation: CTCSLRPRVGGLSYNEQFF. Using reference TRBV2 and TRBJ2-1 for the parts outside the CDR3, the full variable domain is EPEVTQTPSHQVTQMGQEVILRCVPISNHLYFYWYRQILGQKVEFLVSFYNNEISEKSEIFDDQFSVERPDGSNFTLKIRSTKLEDSAMYFCTCSLRPRVGGLSYNEQFFGPGTRLTVL.

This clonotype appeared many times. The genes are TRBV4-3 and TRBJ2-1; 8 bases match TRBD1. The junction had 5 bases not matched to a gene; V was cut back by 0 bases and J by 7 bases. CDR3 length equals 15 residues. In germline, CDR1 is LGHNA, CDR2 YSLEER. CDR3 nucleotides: TGCGCCAGCAGCCAAGATTGGGGACAGGAGAATGAGCAGTTCTTC. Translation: CASSQDWGQENEQFF.

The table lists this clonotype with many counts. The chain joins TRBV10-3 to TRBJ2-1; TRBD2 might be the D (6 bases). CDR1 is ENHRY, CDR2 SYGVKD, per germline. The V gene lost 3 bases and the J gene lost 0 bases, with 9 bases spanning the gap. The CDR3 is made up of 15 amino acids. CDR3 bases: TGTGCCATCAGTGACGGCGGGGACTCCTACAATGAGCAGTTCTTC. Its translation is CAISDGGDSYNEQFF.